This TCR beta chain derives from a study of Graves' ophthalmopathy and Graves' hyperthyroidism. Study context: At initial diagnosis, peripheral blood was obtained, and this preceded any treatment.

Regarding the study as a whole: Both an approximately 70% sensitivity and an approximately 72% specificity characterized the model's predictions of ophthalmopathy progression.

This clonotype was recorded many times. Its specificity is unknown. RNA transcripts served as template for amplifying TCR beta CDR3 sequences. HTBI primers were used in a first-round RT-PCR, which preceded a second-round multiplex PCR. MiXCR, run by TCRdb on the multiplex PCR reads, gives a single entry per CDR3 protein. Of just over 600,000 distinct CDR3 sequences in the sample, around a fifth are singletons; the top ten hold approximately 7%. V gave up 2 bases and J gave up 4 bases, with 8 bases separating them. Germline assignment: CDR1 KGHSH and CDR2 LQKENI. This CDR3 spans 13 amino acids. The sequenced sample consisted of peripheral blood. This clonotype was sampled from a woman between 18 and 29 years old with stable Graves' hyperthyroidism. Some clones in this sample may be carry-over from other donors' samples. The rearrangement uses TRBV18 and TRBJ1-1, with no clear D. CDR3 bases: TGTGCCAGCTCACCAGAGAGGTTCACTGAAGCTTTCTTT. Its translation: CASSPERFTEAFF.